This T cell receptor beta chain comes out of a study of CD8 T cells in Susac syndrome (dated by TCRdb to between 2018 and 2020). About the full investigation: Repertoire sequencing was used to test whether CD8+ T cell activation and differentiation in Susac syndrome was antigen driven. The study compared CD8+ T cell repertoire clonality among around 11 healthy donors, around 14 Susac syndrome patients and fewer than 19 multiple sclerosis patients.

Peripheral blood CD8+ and CD4+ T cells from healthy donors, Susac syndrome patients and multiple sclerosis patients were profiled by high-throughput TCR beta sequencing. Multiple sclerosis controls were treatment-naive patients with stable or active relapsing-remitting disease fulfilling revised McDonald criteria. Bulk CD8+ and CD4+ T cells were purified magnetically by negative isolation, whereas CD8+ TEMRA cells were enriched by FACS. Blood was collected in EDTA tubes and processed within 24 hours, with PBMCs isolated through density gradient centrifugation. PBMCs intended for TCR sequencing were frozen in liquid nitrogen and were later thawed in a 37 degrees C water bath. A purity of at least 90% was achieved for sorted or isolated CD4+, CD8+ and CD8+ TEMRA cells. In the case of this clonotype: Its cognate antigen has yet to be identified. Per-nucleotide qualities are absent, and no much larger clonotype sits a single base away.

On the study overall, not on this receptor specifically: The number of individuals in the TCR sequencing and HLA analysis was recognized as being relatively small.

RNA was extracted using the RNeasy kit, and roughly 0.5 to 1 ug of the RNA was reverse transcribed with random hexamers. The immunoSEQ multiplex PCR assay, which covers 54 Vbeta and 13 Jbeta segments, was used to amplify TCR beta CDR3 regions. Bias from PCR amplification was corrected by using a synthetic template baseline for primer optimization and for computational correction. As for the authors' bioinformatics: Reads were annotated to V, D and J genes according to IMGT and were analyzed with immunoSEQ Analyzer, with only productive sequences retained. To calculate clonality, Shannon entropy was normalized by log2 of the number of productive unique sequences and then subtracted from one. Public and private clones were assessed among the 100 most prevalent clones of each patient and control. Susac-specific clones were defined as absent from healthy and MS cohorts, about 1,000 published viral clones and other ImmuneACCESS disease sequences. Using fastp at Q25 and MiXCR, TCRdb reprocessed the public reads and kept productive beta chains. Every distinct CDR3 protein forms one entry, paired with its most common genes and DNA. TCRdb assigned the V and J calls; the authors' analysis was not used. This sample holds around 270,000 distinct CDR3 sequences; about 89% were observed only once. Around 0.18% of the sample is in the top ten clones.

The CDR3 covers 12 residues, taking in both the cysteine and the phenylalanine. Solely the CDR3 DNA is kept, with 36 bases framed from the first base. A distance of 11 bases separates the germline ends of V and J, which lose 2 bases and 7 bases respectively. CDR1 is given as GTSNPN and CDR2 as SVGIG, both from the germline V gene (reference sequence). The material sequenced was CD8+ T cells from PBMCs. The receptor comes from a human donor with multiple sclerosis. The chain was built from TRBV30 and TRBJ1-1; perhaps TRBD1 is the D gene, with 5 bases matching. The CDR3 region reads CAWSTDSLEAFF. The DNA reads as follows: TGTGCCTGGAGTACCGACAGCCTTGAAGCTTTCTTT.